This T cell receptor beta chain comes out of a study of technical replicates of blood from a handful of donors. This table comes from immunoSEQ multiplex PCR, and its TCRdb copy is limited to in-frame clones, with some not included. Among fewer than 80,000 clones listed, just under 90% were seen once. The sample was PBMCs. This TCR was sampled from a human donor in good health. Some clones in this sample may be carry-over from other donors' samples.

The DNA for the CDR3 is TGTGCCAGCAGCCAAGGGGCTAGCGGGGGAAACAATGAGCAGTTCTTC. It translates to CASSQGASGGNNEQFF. The chain has TRBV4-2 and TRBJ2-1; 10 nucleotides align to TRBD2. V lost 1 base, J lost 5 bases, and 5 bases stayed unmatched. Germline CDR1 LGHNA, CDR2 YNFKEQ. This CDR3 spans 16 amino acids.